This T cell receptor (beta chain) came from a study of T cells in Graves' hyperthyroidism and ophthalmopathy. For this clonotype: What it binds is not known.

Study observations and caveats: The model predicted ophthalmopathy a median approximately 6 months before onset. Most clonotypes that expanded in the thyroid above 0.001 also showed up in blood.

Researchers amplified the TCR beta CDR3 regions from RNA transcripts. HTBI primers drove first-round RT-PCR of the TCR CDR3. MiXCR, run by TCRdb on the multiplex PCR reads, gives a single entry per CDR3 protein. Of about 590,000 distinct CDR3 sequences in the sample, approximately 15% were seen once. The V end was cut by 3 bases, the J end by 0 bases, with 12 bases between. Germline CDR1 MDHEN, CDR2 SYDVKM. This CDR3 spans 15 amino acids. This sequence was found in a woman younger than 30 with Graves' ophthalmopathy. Material: blood. This chain uses TRBV28 with TRBJ2-7, with D maybe TRBD2 (6 bases). The CDR3 DNA reads as TGTGCCAGCAGTTTCCGACTAGGCCTCTCCTACGAGCAGTACTTC. Translation gives CASSFRLGLSYEQYF.